This T cell receptor (beta chain) was captured in a study of cytomegalovirus exposure and HLA in healthy donors. Overall study results and limits: Later analysis reportedly placed an Asian-associated ancestry cluster below the approximately 650-donor mean in N-insertions. According to the study, 160 or so TCR beta chains were cytomegalovirus-associated. Among the CMV-associated chains, three were confirmed in vitro as specific for CMV antigens.

Comments on this clone: Its antigen is undetermined.

The PCR was carried out with 60 Vbeta primers and 13 Jbeta primers. TCRdb keeps only in-frame clones here, not all; method: immunoSEQ multiplex PCR. The listing records about 170,000 clones. There are 20 residues in the CDR3. The source material was PBMCs. The chain joins TRBV21-1 to TRBJ2-7; the table's D gene call, TRBD2, was not cross checked with the DNA. TRBV21-1 is a recognized pseudogene. This sequence was found in a woman aged 55-70 years in good health and CMV-seronegative. CDR3 nucleotide sequence: TGTGCCAGCAGCAAAGTCTCCGTGCGGGGGGCCGACAAACTCTCCTACGAGCAGTACTTC. Translating gives CASSKVSVRGADKLSYEQYF.